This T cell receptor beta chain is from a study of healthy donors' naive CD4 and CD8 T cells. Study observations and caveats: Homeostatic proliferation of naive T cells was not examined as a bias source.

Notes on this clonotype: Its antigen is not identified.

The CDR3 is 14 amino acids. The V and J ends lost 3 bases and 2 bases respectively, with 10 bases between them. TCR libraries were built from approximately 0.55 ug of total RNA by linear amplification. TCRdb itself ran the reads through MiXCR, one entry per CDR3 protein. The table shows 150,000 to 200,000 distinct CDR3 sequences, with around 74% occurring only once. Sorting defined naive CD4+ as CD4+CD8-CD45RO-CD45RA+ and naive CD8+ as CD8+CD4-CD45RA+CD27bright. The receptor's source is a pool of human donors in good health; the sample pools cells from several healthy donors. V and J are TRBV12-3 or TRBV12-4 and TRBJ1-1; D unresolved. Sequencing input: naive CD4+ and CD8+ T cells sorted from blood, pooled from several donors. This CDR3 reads CASSFGQPNTEAFF. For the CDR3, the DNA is TGTGCCAGCAGTTTCGGGCAGCCTAACACTGAAGCTTTCTTT.